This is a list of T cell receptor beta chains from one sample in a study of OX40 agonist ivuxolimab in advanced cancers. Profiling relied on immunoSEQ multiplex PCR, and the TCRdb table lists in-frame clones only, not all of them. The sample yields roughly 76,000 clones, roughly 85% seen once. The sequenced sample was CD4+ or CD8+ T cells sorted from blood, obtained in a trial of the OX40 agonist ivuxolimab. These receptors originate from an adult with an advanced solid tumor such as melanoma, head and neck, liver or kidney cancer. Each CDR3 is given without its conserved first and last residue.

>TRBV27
ASSTGPLYEQY
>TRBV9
ASSGTGTGEQQY
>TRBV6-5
ASSRRDREAF
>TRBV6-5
ASLRRGMNTEAF
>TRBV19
ASSIDRRRWGETQY
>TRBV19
ATNWGTGYNYGYT
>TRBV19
ASSIEATTGELF
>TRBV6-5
ASSYSKGGQPQH
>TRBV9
ASSLTSGGAVETQY
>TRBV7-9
ASSQFLGLSAGELF
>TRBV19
ASSIPGARNQPQH